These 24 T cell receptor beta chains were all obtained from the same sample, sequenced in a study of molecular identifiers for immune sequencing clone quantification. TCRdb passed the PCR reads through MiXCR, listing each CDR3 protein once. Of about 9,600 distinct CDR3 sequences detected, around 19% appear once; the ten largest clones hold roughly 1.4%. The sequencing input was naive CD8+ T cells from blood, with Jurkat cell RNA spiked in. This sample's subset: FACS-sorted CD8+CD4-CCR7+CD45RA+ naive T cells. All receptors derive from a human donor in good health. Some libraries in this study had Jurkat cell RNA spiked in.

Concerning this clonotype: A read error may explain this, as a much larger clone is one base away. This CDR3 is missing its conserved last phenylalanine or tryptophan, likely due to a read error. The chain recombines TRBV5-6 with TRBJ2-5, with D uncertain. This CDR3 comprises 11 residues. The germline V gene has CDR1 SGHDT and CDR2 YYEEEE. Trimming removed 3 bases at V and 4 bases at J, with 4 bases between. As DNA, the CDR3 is TGTGCCAGCAGCTCGGTAGAGACCCAGTACCTC. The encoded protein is CASSSVETQYL.

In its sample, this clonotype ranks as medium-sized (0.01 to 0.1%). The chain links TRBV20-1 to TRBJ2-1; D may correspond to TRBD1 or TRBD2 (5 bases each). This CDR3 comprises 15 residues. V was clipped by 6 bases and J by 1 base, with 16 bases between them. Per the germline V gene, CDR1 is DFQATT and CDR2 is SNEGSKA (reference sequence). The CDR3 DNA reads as TGCAGTGCCCGAGGGACGGAAGAGTCCTACAATGAGCAGTTCTTC. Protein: CSARGTEESYNEQFF.

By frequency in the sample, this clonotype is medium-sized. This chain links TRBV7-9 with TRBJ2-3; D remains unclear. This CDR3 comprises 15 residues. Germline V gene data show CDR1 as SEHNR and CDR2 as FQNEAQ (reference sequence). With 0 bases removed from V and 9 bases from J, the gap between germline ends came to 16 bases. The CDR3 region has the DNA TGTGCCAGCAGCTTAGCGCGTTATTTTGGGCAGACGCAGTATTTT. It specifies CASSLARYFGQTQYF.

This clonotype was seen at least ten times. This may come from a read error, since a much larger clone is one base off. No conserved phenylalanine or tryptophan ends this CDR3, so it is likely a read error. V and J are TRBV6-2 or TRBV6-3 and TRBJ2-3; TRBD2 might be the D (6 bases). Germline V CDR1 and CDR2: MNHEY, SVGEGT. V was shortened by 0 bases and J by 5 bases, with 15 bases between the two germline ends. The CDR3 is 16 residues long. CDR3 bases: TGTGCCAGCAGTTACTCGTCGTCGGGAGAGGAAGATACGCAGTATCTT. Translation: CASSYSSSGEEDTQYL.

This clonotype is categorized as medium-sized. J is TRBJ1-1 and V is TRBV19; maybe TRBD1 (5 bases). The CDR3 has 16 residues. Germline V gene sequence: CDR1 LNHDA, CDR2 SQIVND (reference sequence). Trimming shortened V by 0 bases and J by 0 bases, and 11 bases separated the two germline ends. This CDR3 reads CASSIDGAFMNTEAFF. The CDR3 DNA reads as TGTGCCAGTAGTATAGATGGGGCTTTCATGAACACTGAAGCTTTCTTT.

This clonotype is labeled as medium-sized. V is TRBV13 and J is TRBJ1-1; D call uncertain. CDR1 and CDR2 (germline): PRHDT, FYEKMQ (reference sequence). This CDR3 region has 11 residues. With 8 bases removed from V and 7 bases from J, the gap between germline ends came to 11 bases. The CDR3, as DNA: TGTGCCAGCGGAGGTGGGCTTGAAGCTTTCTTT. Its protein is CASGGGLEAFF.

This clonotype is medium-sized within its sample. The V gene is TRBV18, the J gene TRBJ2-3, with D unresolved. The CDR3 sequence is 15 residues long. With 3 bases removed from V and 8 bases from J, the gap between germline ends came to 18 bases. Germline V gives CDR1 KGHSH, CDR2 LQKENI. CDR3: CASSPGDAHPPTQYF. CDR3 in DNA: TGTGCCAGCTCACCGGGCGACGCACACCCACCTACGCAGTATTTT.

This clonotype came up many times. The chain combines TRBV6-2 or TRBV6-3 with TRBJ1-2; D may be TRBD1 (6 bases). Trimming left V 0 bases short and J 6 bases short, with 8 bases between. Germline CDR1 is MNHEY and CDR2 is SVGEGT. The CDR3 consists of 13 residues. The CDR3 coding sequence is TGTGCCAGCAGTTACTCGACAGGAGATGGCTACACCTTC. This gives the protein CASSYSTGDGYTF.

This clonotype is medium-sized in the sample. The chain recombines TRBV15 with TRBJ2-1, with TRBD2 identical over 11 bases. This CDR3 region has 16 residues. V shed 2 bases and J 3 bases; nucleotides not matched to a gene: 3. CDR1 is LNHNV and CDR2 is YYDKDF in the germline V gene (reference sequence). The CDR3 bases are TGTGCCACCAGCAGACTAACTAGCGGGAGCTACAATGAGCAGTTCTTC. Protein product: CATSRLTSGSYNEQFF.

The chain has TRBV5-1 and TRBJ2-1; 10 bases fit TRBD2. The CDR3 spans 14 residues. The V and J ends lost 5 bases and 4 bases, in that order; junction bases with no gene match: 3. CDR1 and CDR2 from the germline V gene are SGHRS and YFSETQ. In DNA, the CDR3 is TGCGCCAGCAGGCCTAGCGGGAGTTACAATGAGCAGTTCTTC. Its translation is CASRPSGSYNEQFF.

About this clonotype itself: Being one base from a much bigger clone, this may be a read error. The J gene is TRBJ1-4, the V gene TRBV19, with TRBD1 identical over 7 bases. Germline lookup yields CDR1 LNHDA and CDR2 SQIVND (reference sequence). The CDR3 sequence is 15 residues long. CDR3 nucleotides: TGTGCCAGTAGTATTCGACAGGGAACTAGTGAAAAACTGTTTTTT. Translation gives CASSIRQGTSEKLFF.

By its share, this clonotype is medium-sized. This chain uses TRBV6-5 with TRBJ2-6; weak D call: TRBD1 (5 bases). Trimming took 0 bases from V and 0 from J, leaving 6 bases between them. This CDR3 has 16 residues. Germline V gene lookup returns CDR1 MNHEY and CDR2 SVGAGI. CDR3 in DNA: TGTGCCAGCAGTTACTCGACAGACTCTGGGGCCAACGTCCTGACTTTC. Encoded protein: CASSYSTDSGANVLTF.

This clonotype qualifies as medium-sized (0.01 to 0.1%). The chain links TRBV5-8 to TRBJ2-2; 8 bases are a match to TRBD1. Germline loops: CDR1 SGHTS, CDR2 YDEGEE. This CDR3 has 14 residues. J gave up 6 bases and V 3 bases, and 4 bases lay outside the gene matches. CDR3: CASSSRTGSGELFF. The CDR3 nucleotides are TGTGCCAGCAGCTCAAGGACAGGGTCCGGGGAGCTGTTTTTT. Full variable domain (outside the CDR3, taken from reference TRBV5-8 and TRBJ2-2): EAGVTQSPTHLIKTRGQQATLRCSPISGHTSVYWYQQALGLGLQFLLWYDEGEERNRGNFPPRFSGRQFPNYSSELNVNALELEDSALYLCASSSRTGSGELFFGEGSRLTVL.

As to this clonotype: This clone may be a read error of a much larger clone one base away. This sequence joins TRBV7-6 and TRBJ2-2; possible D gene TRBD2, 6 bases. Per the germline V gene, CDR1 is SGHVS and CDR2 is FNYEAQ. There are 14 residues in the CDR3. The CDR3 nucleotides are TGTGCCAGCAGCTTAGGCGGCGATACCGGGGGGCTGTTTTTT. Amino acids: CASSLGGDTGGLFF.

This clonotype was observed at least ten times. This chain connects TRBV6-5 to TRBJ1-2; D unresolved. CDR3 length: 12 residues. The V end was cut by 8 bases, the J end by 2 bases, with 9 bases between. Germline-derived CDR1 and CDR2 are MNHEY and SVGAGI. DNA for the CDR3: TGTGCCAGCCTTAGGCCCAACTATGGCTACACCTTC. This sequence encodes CASLRPNYGYTF.

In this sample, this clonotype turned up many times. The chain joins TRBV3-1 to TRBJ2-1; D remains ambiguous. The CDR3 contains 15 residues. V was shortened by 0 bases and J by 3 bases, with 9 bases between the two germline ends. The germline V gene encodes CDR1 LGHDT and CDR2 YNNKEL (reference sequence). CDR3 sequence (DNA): TGTGCCAGCAGCCAAGATCTATCCGTCTACAATGAGCAGTTCTTC. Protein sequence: CASSQDLSVYNEQFF.

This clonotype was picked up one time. The CDR3 reads CAWMARYQETQYF. The CDR3 nucleotides are TGTGCCTGGATGGCACGCTACCAAGAGACCCAGTACTTC. This chain links TRBV30 with TRBJ2-5; D gene unclear. This CDR3 is built from 13 residues. Germline V gene lookup returns CDR1 GTSNPN and CDR2 SVGIG (reference sequence). Trimming pared 4 bases from V and 0 bases from J, leaving 9 bases between.

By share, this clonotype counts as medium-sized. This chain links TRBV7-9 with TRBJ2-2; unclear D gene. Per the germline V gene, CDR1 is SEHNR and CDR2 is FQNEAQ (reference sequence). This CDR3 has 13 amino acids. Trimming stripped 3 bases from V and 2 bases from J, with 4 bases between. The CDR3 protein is CASSFVNTGELFF. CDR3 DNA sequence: TGTGCCAGCAGCTTCGTTAACACCGGGGAGCTGTTTTTT.

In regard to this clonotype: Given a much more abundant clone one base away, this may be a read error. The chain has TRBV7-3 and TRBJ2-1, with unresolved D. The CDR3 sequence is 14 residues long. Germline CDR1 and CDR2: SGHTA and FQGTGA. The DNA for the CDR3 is TGTGCAAGCAGCTTCTCTGGGTGGTATGCTGAGCAGTTCTTC. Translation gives CASSFSGWYAEQFF.

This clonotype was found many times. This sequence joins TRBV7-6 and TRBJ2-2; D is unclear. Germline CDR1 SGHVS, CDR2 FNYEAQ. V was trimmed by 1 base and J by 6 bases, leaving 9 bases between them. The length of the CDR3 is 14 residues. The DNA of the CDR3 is TGTGCCAGCAGCTTAGGTGACGACCCCGGGGAGCTGTTTTTT. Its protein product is CASSLGDDPGELFF.

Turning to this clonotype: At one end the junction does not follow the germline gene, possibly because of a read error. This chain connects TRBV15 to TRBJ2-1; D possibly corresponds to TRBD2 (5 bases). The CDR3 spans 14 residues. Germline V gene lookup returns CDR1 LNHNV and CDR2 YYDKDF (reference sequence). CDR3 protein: CAASRSGGGNEQFF. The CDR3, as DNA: TGTGCCGCCAGCAGATCAGGAGGAGGCAATGAGCAGTTCTTT.

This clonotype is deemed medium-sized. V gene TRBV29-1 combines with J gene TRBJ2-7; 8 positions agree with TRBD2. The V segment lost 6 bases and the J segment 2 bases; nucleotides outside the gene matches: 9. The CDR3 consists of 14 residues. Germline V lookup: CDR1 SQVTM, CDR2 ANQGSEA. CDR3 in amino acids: CSVSWREVPYEQYF. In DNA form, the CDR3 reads TGCAGCGTCAGCTGGCGGGAGGTACCCTACGAGCAGTACTTC.

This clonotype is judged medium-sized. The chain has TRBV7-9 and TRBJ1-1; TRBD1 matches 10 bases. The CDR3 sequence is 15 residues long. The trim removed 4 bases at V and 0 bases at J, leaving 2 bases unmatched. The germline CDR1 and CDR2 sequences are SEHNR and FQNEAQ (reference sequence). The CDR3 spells CASSSGQGMNTEAFF. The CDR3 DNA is TGTGCCAGCAGCTCGGGACAGGGGATGAACACTGAAGCTTTCTTT.

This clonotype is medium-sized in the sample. CDR3 loop: CASSLASPKTEAFF. DNA for the CDR3: TGTGCCAGCAGCCTCGCTAGCCCGAAGACTGAAGCTTTCTTT. The rearrangement uses TRBV3-1 and TRBJ1-1; D is unresolved. The V gene's germline CDR1 is LGHDT and CDR2 YNNKEL (reference sequence). This CDR3 has 14 residues. V lost 4 bases, J lost 5 bases, and 14 bases lay in between.